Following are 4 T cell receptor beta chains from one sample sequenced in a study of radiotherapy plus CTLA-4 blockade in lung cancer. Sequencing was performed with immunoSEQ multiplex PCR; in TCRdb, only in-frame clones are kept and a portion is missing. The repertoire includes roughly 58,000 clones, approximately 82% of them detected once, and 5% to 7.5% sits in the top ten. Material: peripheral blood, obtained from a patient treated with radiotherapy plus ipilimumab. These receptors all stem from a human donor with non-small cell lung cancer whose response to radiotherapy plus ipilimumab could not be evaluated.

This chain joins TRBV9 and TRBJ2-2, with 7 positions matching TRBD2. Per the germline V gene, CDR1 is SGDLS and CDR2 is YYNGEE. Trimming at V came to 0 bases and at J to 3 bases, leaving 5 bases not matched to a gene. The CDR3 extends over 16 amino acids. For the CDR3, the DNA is TGTGCCAGCAGCGTAGCTATCGGGGGGTACACCGGGGAGCTGTTTTTT. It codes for CASSVAIGGYTGELFF.

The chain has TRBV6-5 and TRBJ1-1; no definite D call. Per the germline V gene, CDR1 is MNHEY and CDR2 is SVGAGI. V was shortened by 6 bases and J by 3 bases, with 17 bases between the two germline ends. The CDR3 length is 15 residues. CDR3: CASSPRGRPDTEAFF. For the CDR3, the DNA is TGTGCCAGCAGCCCACGAGGGCGACCGGACACTGAAGCTTTCTTT.

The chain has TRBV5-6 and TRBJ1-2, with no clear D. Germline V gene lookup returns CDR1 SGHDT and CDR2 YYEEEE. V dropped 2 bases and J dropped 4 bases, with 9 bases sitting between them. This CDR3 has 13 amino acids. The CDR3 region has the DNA TGTGCCAGCAGCTTATCAGGTAGCTATGGCTACACCTTC. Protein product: CASSLSGSYGYTF. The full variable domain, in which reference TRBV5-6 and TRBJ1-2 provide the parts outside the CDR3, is DAGVTQSPTHLIKTRGQQVTLRCSPKSGHDTVSWYQQALGQGPQFIFQYYEEEERQRGNFPDRFSGHQFPNYSSELNVNALLLGDSALYLCASSLSGSYGYTFGSGTRLTVV.

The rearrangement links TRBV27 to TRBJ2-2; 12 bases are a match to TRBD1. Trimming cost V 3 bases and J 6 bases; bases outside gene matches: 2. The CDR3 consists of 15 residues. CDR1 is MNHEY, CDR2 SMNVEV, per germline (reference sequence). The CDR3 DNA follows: TGTGCCAGCAGTTTGGGACAGGGGGCGCCCGGGGAGCTGTTTTTT. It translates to CASSLGQGAPGELFF.